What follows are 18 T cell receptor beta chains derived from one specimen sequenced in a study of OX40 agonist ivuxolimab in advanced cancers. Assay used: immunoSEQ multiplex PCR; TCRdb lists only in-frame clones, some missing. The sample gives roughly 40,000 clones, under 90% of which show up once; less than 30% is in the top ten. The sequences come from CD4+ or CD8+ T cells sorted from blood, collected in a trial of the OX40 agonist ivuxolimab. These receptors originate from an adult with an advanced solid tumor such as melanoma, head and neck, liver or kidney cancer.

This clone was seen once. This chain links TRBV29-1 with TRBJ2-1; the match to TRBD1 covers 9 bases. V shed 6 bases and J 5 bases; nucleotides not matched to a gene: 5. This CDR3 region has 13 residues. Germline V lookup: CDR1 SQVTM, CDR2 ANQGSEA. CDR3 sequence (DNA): TGCAGCGTGGAGACAGGGGGGAACAATGAGCAGTTCTTC. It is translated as CSVETGGNNEQFF.

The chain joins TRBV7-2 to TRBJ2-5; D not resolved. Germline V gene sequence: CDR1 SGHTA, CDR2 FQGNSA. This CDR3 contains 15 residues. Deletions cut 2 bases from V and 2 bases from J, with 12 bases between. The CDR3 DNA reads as TGTGCCAGCAGCTTATGGGGTGGTCAACAAGAGACCCAGTACTTC. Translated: CASSLWGGQQETQYF.

In DNA form, the CDR3 reads TGTGCCAGCAGCCCCCAGGGAGGAAGCCACTATGGCTACACCTTC. Translating gives CASSPQGGSHYGYTF. This chain links TRBV7-2 with TRBJ1-2; the D gene is possibly TRBD1 (5 bases). V was shortened by 5 bases and J by 3 bases, with 16 bases between the two germline ends. Looked up from germline, CDR1 is SGHTA and CDR2 is FQGNSA. This CDR3 is 15 amino acids long.

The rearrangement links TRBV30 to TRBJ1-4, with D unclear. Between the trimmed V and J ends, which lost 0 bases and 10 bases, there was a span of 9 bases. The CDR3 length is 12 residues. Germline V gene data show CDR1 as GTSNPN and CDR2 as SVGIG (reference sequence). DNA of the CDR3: TGTGCCTGGAGTGTAAATGCAGGAAAACTGTTTTTT. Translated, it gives CAWSVNAGKLFF.

CDR3 DNA sequence: TGCGCCAGCAGCCATCGGGCAGGTACTTATGAAGCTTTCTTT. It codes for CASSHRAGTYEAFF. The V gene is TRBV4-3, the J gene TRBJ1-1, with unresolved D. CDR1 and CDR2 from the germline V gene are LGHNA and YSLEER. The ends were cut back, 3 bases at V and 7 bases at J, with 15 bases in the middle. The CDR3 totals 14 residues.

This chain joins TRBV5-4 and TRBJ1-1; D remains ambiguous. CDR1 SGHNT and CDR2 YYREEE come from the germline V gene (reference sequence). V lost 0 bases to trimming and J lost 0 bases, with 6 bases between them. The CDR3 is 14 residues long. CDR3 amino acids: CASSLARMNTEAFF. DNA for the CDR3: TGTGCCAGCAGCTTGGCCCGGATGAACACTGAAGCTTTCTTT.

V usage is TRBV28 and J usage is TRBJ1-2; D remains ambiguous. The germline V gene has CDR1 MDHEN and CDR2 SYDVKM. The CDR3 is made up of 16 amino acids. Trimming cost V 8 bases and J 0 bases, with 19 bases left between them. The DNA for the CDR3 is TGTGCCAGCGCACATACCGGGCCTCGAGCTAACTATGGCTACACCTTC. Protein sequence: CASAHTGPRANYGYTF.

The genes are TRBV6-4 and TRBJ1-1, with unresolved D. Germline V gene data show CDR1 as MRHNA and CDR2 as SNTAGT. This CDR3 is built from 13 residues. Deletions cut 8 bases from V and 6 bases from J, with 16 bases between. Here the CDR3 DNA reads TGTGCCAGCTCGAGTGACGCCTTGGCTGAAGCTTTCTTT. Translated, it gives CASSSDALAEAFF.

CDR3 in amino acids: CASSQVDKYNEQFF. In DNA form, the CDR3 reads TGCGCCAGCAGCCAAGTAGATAAGTACAATGAGCAGTTCTTC. This chain links TRBV4-3 with TRBJ2-1; no firm D call. The germline V gene has CDR1 LGHNA and CDR2 YSLEER. V was shortened by 1 base and J by 4 bases, with 8 bases between the two germline ends. The CDR3 extends over 14 amino acids.

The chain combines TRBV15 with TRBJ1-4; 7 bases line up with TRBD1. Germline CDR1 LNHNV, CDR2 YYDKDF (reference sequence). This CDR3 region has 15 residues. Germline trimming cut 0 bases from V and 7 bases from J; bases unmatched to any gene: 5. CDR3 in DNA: TGTGCCACCAGCAGAGATTGGACAGGCGGTGAAAAACTGTTTTTT. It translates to CATSRDWTGGEKLFF.

For the CDR3, the DNA is TGTGCCAGCAGTTACTCAGAGGTTTACTATGGCTACACCTTC. Protein product: CASSYSEVYYGYTF. The V and J genes are TRBV6-6 and TRBJ1-2; D is ambiguous. In germline, CDR1 is MNHNY, CDR2 SVGAGI (reference sequence). The CDR3 spans 14 residues. With 0 bases removed from V and 3 bases from J, the gap between germline ends came to 8 bases.

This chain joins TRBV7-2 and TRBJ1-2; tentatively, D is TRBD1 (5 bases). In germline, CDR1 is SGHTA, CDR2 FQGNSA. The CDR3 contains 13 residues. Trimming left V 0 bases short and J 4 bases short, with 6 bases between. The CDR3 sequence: CASSLADSYGYTF. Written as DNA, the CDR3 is TGTGCCAGCAGCTTAGCCGACAGCTATGGCTACACCTTC.

The CDR3 loop is CASRRDRGQGSPLHF. The CDR3 nucleotides are TGTGCCAGCAGACGAGACAGGGGGCAAGGTTCACCCCTCCACTTT. The gene calls are TRBV2 and TRBJ1-6, with 10 positions matching TRBD1. The V gene end was trimmed by 6 bases and the J gene end by 9 bases; junction bases not matched to a gene: 8. The CDR3 consists of 15 residues. Looked up from germline, CDR1 is SNHLY and CDR2 is FYNNEI.

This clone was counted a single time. Here the CDR3 DNA reads TGTGCCAGCAGTGAGGGTGGGAGGGATACGCAGTATTTT. Protein product: CASSEGGRDTQYF. This sequence joins TRBV25-1 and TRBJ2-3, with D possibly matching TRBD2 (6 bases). The CDR3 runs to 13 residues. The germline gives CDR1 MGHDK, CDR2 SYGVNS. Trimming removed 3 bases from V and 6 bases from J, with 10 bases in between.

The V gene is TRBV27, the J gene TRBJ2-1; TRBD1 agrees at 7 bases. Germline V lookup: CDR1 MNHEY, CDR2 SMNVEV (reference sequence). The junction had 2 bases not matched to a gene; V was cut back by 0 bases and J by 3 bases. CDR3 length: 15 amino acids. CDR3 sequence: CASSLSTGSYNEQFF. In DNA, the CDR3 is TGTGCCAGCAGTTTATCGACAGGGAGCTACAATGAGCAGTTCTTC.

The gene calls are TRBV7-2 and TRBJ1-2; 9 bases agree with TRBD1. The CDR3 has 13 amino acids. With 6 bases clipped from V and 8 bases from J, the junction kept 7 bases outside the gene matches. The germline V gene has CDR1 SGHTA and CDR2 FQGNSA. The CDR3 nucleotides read TGTGCCAGCAGTTGGGACAGGGATGTCGGCTACACCTTC. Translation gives CASSWDRDVGYTF.

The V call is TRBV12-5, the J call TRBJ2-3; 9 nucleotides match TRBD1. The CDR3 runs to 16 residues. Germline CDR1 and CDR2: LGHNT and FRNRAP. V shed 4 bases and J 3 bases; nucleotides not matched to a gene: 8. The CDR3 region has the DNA TGTGCTAGTGGTTCTGGGACAGGGATTGCGACAGATACGCAGTATTTT. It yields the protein CASGSGTGIATDTQYF.

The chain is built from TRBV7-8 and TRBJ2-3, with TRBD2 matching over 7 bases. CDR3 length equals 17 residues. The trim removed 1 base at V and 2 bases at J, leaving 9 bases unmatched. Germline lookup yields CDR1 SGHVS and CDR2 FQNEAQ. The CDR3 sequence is CASSLVGSGLITDTQYF. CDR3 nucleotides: TGTGCCAGCAGCTTAGTTGGTAGCGGGCTGATCACAGATACGCAGTATTTT.